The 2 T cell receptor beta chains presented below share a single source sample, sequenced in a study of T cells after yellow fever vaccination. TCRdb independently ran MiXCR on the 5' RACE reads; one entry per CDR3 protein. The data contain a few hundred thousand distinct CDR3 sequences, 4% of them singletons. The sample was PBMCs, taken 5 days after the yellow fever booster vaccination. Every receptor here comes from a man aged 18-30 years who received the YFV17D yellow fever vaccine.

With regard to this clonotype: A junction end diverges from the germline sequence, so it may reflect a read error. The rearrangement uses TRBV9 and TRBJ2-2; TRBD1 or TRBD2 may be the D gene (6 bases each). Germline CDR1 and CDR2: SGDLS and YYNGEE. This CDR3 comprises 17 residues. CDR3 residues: CASTVTTGASRTGELFF. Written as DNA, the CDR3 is TGTGCCAGCACCGTAACCACGGGGGCTTCGAGGACCGGGGAGCTGTTTTTT.

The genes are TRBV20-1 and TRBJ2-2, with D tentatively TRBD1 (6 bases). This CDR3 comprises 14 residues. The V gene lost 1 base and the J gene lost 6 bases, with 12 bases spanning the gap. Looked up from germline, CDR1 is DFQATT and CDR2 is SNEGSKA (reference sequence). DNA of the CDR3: TGCAGTGCTAGAGGGCCAGGGGCATCCGGGGAGCTGTTTTTT. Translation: CSARGPGASGELFF.